A selection of T cell receptor beta chains follows, all from one sample in a study of shared clonotypes between healthy human individuals. Profiling relied on immunoSEQ multiplex PCR, and the TCRdb table lists in-frame clones only, not all of them. The sample has approximately 640,000 clones, about 90% seen once. Sequenced sample: memory CD8+ T cells from PBMCs. These receptor sequences come from a man aged 18 to 30 in good health. Some clones in this sample may be carry-over from other donors' samples. The CDR3 runs from the conserved cysteine through the conserved F or W. The D gene is left open where the match is weak. The size field is filled for only some rows; it gives once, few, many or a size class.

TRBJ2-7 | NA | NA | TRBV7-2 | CASSPRSYEQYF | TGTGCCAGCAGCCCGCGGTCCTACGAGCAGTACTTC
TRBJ1-5 | TRBD1 | NA | TRBV6-1 | CASSEARGQGISSNQPQHF | TGTGCCAGCAGTGAAGCGCGTGGACAGGGAATCTCAAGCAATCAGCCCCAGCATTTT
TRBJ2-1 | NA | NA | TRBV4-1 | CASSLGRDPRTDEQFF | TGCGCCAGCAGTCTTGGACGGGATCCAAGGACCGATGAGCAGTTCTTC
TRBJ1-5 | NA | NA | TRBV15 | CATSGGPFSNQPQHF | TGTGCCACCAGCGGGGGACCTTTCAGCAATCAGCCCCAGCATTTT
TRBJ2-3 | TRBD1 | NA | TRBV27 | CASRSTGVWKTDTQYF | TGTGCCAGCAGGTCTACAGGGGTGTGGAAAACAGATACGCAGTATTTT
TRBJ2-5 | TRBD1 | NA | TRBV5-4 | CASSDQTGSVEETQYF | TGTGCCAGCAGCGATCAGACAGGGAGCGTAGAAGAGACCCAGTACTTC
TRBJ2-1 | NA | NA | TRBV7-8 | CASSSLRVGIYNEQFF | TGTGCCAGCAGCTCCCTCCGGGTCGGAATCTACAATGAGCAGTTCTTC
TRBJ2-7 | NA | once | TRBV27 | CASRLTRSSYEQYF | TGTGCCAGCAGGCTGACACGATCCTCCTACGAGCAGTACTTC
TRBJ2-7 | TRBD2 | NA | TRBV4-1 | CASKPVGSGSNSPEQYF | TGCGCCAGCAAGCCAGTGGGTAGCGGGAGTAACTCCCCCGAGCAGTACTTC
TRBJ2-4 | NA | NA | TRBV27 | CASSLVLAGLAKNIQYF | TGTGCCAGCAGTTTAGTGCTAGCAGGCCTAGCCAAAAACATTCAGTACTTC
TRBJ2-2 | NA | NA | TRBV5-6 | CASKYTGELFF | TGTGCCAGCAAATACACCGGGGAGCTGTTTTTT
TRBJ2-1 | TRBD1 | NA | TRBV30 | CAAIGQGTNNEQFF | TGTGCCGCGATCGGACAGGGGACTAACAATGAGCAGTTCTTC
TRBJ2-7 | NA | NA | TRBV29-1 | CSVGASGREQYF | TGCAGCGTTGGTGCTAGTGGGCGCGAGCAGTACTTC
TRBJ2-2 | NA | NA | TRBV2 | CASTIYLGELFF | TGTGCCAGCACCATCTACCTCGGGGAGCTGTTTTTT
TRBJ1-5 | TRBD1 | NA | TRBV5-1 | CASSPYAGGYQPQHF | TGCGCCAGCAGCCCGTACGCAGGGGGCTACCAGCCCCAGCATTTT
TRBJ1-4 | NA | NA | TRBV30 | CAWSGDGRNEKLFF | TGTGCCTGGAGCGGGGACGGACGTAATGAAAAACTGTTTTTT
TRBJ2-7 | TRBD1 | NA | TRBV27 | CASSYRDRENEQYF | TGTGCCAGCAGTTATCGGGACAGGGAAAACGAGCAGTACTTC
TRBJ1-5 | TRBD1 | many | TRBV6-5 | CASRKTGRNQPQHF | TGTGCCAGCCGAAAGACAGGGAGAAATCAGCCCCAGCATTTT
TRBJ2-2 | TRBD1 | NA | TRBV7-6 | CASSSIGTGGGTGELFF | TGTGCCAGCAGCTCCATAGGGACAGGGGGCGGCACCGGGGAGCTGTTTTTT
TRBJ2-1 | NA | once | TRBV20-1 | CSARAPLQFF | TGCAGTGCTAGAGCGCCCTTGCAGTTCTTC
TRBJ1-2 | NA | NA | TRBV19 | CASSPTGLDYGYTF | TGTGCCAGTAGTCCTACTGGGTTGGACTATGGCTACACCTTC
TRBJ2-5 | NA | NA | TRBV7-8 | CASIAQSGQYF | TGTGCCAGCATAGCGCAAAGTGGCCAGTACTTC
TRBJ1-5 | NA | once | TRBV28 | CASSPMDQGQPQHF | TGTGCCAGCAGTCCAATGGACCAGGGTCAGCCCCAGCATTTT
TRBJ2-2 | NA | NA | TRBV30 | CAWSGVDTGELFF | TGTGCCTGGAGTGGGGTTGACACCGGGGAGCTGTTTTTT
TRBJ2-5 | TRBD2 | NA | TRBV13 | CASSSLIAGTSGMGETQYF | TGTGCCAGCAGCTCATTGATAGCCGGGACTAGCGGGATGGGTGAGACCCAGTACTTC